The 24 T cell receptor beta chains reported below all come from one sample, sequenced in a study of preoperative IRX-2 immunotherapy in early breast cancer. Profiling relied on immunoSEQ multiplex PCR, and the TCRdb table lists in-frame clones only, not all of them. The sample records more than 20,000 clones, approximately 75% being singletons. Treatment defined: preoperative locoregional IRX-2 cytokine immunotherapy. The sample in question was lymph node tissue, obtained after IRX-2 immunotherapy. The receptors come from a human donor with breast cancer.

The chain couples TRBV5-1 to TRBJ1-4, with TRBD1 matching 11 bases. V lost 4 bases and J lost 3; bases outside the gene matches: 8. The CDR3 has 17 amino acids. Germline V gene data show CDR1 as SGHRS and CDR2 as YFSETQ. The CDR3 DNA reads TGCGCCAGCAGCATAGGACAGGGGGCGCTAGCTAATGAAAAACTGTTTTTT. As protein: CASSIGQGALANEKLFF.

The chain combines TRBV15 with TRBJ1-5, with D unclear. Germline loops: CDR1 LNHNV, CDR2 YYDKDF (reference sequence). CDR3 length: 16 residues. Trimming cost V 3 bases and J 7 bases, with 19 bases left between them. CDR3 residues: CATSSPSVGREQPQHF. CDR3 in DNA: TGTGCCACCAGCAGCCCCTCGGTAGGGAGAGAGCAGCCCCAGCATTTT.

This chain connects TRBV29-1 to TRBJ1-1; D is perhaps TRBD1 (5 bases). The CDR3 contains 13 residues. V was trimmed by 4 bases and J by 0 bases, leaving 9 bases between them. Per germline, CDR1 SQVTM and CDR2 ANQGSEA. This CDR3 reads CSVARQMNTEAFF. The CDR3 region has the DNA TGCAGCGTTGCTCGACAGATGAACACTGAAGCTTTCTTT.

Written as DNA, the CDR3 is TGTGCCTGGAGTGGGTCCGGAGGGGAGCTGTTTTTT. This codes for CAWSGSGGELFF. The chain is built from TRBV30 and TRBJ2-2, with unresolved D. Looked up from germline, CDR1 is GTSNPN and CDR2 is SVGIG (reference sequence). V was shortened by 1 base and J by 8 bases, with 8 bases between the two germline ends. CDR3 size: 12 residues.

The gene calls are TRBV6-8 and TRBJ1-4; maybe TRBD1 (5 bases). This CDR3 comprises 14 residues. V lost 2 bases to trimming and J lost 8 bases, with 12 bases between them. Per germline, CDR1 MNHGY and CDR2 SAAAGT. The CDR3 region is CASSYGGMTEKLFF. In DNA form, the CDR3 reads TGTGCCAGCAGTTACGGGGGAATGACCGAAAAACTGTTTTTT.

The chain couples TRBV11-3 to TRBJ1-1; D is perhaps TRBD1 (5 bases). V was cut by 1 base and J by 0 bases, with 15 bases left in between. Per germline, CDR1 SGHNT and CDR2 YENEEA. This CDR3 comprises 17 residues. The CDR3: CASSLGSGGALNTEAFF. The CDR3 nucleotides read TGTGCCAGCAGCTTAGGGTCCGGAGGGGCCTTGAACACTGAAGCTTTCTTT.

The V gene is TRBV5-1, the J gene TRBJ2-2, with TRBD1 identical over 9 bases. This CDR3 has 15 residues. The V and J ends lost 3 bases and 2 bases, in that order; junction bases with no gene match: 2. Germline V gene data show CDR1 as SGHRS and CDR2 as YFSETQ. The CDR3 DNA reads TGCGCCAGCAGCTGGGACAGGGCTAACACCGGGGAGCTGTTTTTT. It encodes CASSWDRANTGELFF. Combining the CDR3 with reference TRBV5-1 and TRBJ2-2 gives the whole variable domain KAGVTQTPRYLIKTRGQQVTLSCSPISGHRSVSWYQQTPGQGLQFLFEYFSETQRNKGNFPGRFSGRQFSNSRSEMNVSTLELGDSALYLCASSWDRANTGELFFGEGSRLTVL.

The chain uses TRBV5-1 and TRBJ1-1; D remains ambiguous. Trimming pared 4 bases from V and 1 base from J, leaving 14 bases between. The germline V gene has CDR1 SGHRS and CDR2 YFSETQ. The CDR3 length is 15 residues. The CDR3 nucleotides are TGCGCCAGCAGCCTGAGGTCCGGCCAGAACACTGAAGCTTTCTTT. Residues: CASSLRSGQNTEAFF.

The chain uses TRBV6-8 and TRBJ1-2; 11 positions agree with TRBD1. Germline V CDR1 and CDR2: MNHGY, SAAAGT. The CDR3 sequence is 17 residues long. The J segment lost 2 bases and the V segment lost 2 bases, leaving 7 bases of the junction unmatched. DNA of the CDR3: TGTGCCAGCAGTTACCGGGGGACAGGGGGAGGCAACTATGGCTACACCTTC. Translation: CASSYRGTGGGNYGYTF.

Only a few counts were recorded for this clone. The chain is built from TRBV18 and TRBJ1-1; D is undetermined. Trimming took off 3 bases at V and 0 bases at J, with 8 bases between the two ends. This CDR3 contains 14 residues. The V gene's germline CDR1 is KGHSH and CDR2 LQKENI. The CDR3 loop is CASSPPLLNTEAFF. The CDR3 region has the DNA TGTGCCAGCTCACCCCCTCTTCTGAACACTGAAGCTTTCTTT.

V usage is TRBV6-8 and J usage is TRBJ1-1; 8 bases are shared with TRBD1. Germline lookup yields CDR1 MNHGY and CDR2 SAAAGT. V lost 7 bases to trimming and J lost 1 base; unmatched junction nucleotides: 8. This CDR3 is 15 amino acids long. The CDR3 reads CASTERQGWNTEAFF. Written as DNA, the CDR3 is TGTGCCAGCACTGAAAGACAGGGGTGGAACACTGAAGCTTTCTTT.

A few counts support this clone. The V gene is TRBV28, the J gene TRBJ1-2; tentatively, D is TRBD1 (6 bases). The CDR3 has 14 amino acids. V was clipped by 3 bases and J by 7 bases, with 15 bases between them. The germline V gene has CDR1 MDHEN and CDR2 SYDVKM. The CDR3 protein is CASSLSQGKAGYTF. Written as DNA, the CDR3 is TGTGCCAGCAGTTTGTCGCAGGGGAAGGCTGGCTACACCTTC.

This chain joins TRBV19 and TRBJ2-1, with a tentative D call TRBD2 (6 bases). CDR1 and CDR2 from the germline V gene are LNHDA and SQIVND (reference sequence). V lost 10 bases, J lost 8 bases, and 21 bases lay in between. The CDR3 consists of 14 residues. The CDR3 DNA reads as TGTGCCACGTGTCCAGCGGGCGGTAGGGATGAGCAGTTCTTC. It translates to CATCPAGGRDEQFF.

The chain links TRBV6-8 to TRBJ2-1, with TRBD2 identical over 13 bases. This CDR3 has 14 amino acids. The germline gives CDR1 MNHGY, CDR2 SAAAGT. Trimming at V came to 10 bases and at J to 5 bases, leaving 5 bases not matched to a gene. The CDR3 spells CATGTSGENNEQFF. DNA of the CDR3: TGTGCCACCGGGACTAGCGGGGAGAACAATGAGCAGTTCTTC.

The chain has TRBV28 and TRBJ1-5; D possibly corresponds to TRBD1 (5 bases). The length of the CDR3 is 13 residues. Germline V CDR1 and CDR2: MDHEN, SYDVKM. Trimming cost V 1 base and J 7 bases, with 8 bases left between them. CDR3 residues: CASSLSEGQPQHF. CDR3 nucleotide sequence: TGTGCCAGCAGTTTATCAGAGGGGCAGCCCCAGCATTTT.

The V gene is TRBV30, the J gene TRBJ1-2, with D possibly being TRBD1 (6 bases). The CDR3 spans 14 residues. V lost 4 bases, J lost 8 bases, and 20 bases lay in between. Germline CDR1 reads GTSNPN; CDR2 reads SVGIG (reference sequence). The CDR3 DNA is TGTGCCTGGAAGGGGGACCCGAGGCGGCGCGGCTACACCTTC. Translating gives CAWKGDPRRRGYTF.

This chain connects TRBV6-8 to TRBJ1-2; 7 bases align to TRBD1. V lost 4 bases to trimming and J lost 0 bases; unmatched junction nucleotides: 5. The germline V gene encodes CDR1 MNHGY and CDR2 SAAAGT. The CDR3 is 15 amino acids. Here the CDR3 reads CASSSGTASNYGYTF. CDR3 DNA sequence: TGTGCCAGCAGTTCGGGGACAGCTTCTAACTATGGCTACACCTTC.

The chain recombines TRBV30 with TRBJ1-2; no reliable D call. The V end was cut by 0 bases, the J end by 7 bases, with 12 bases between. There are 13 residues in the CDR3. Germline lookup yields CDR1 GTSNPN and CDR2 SVGIG (reference sequence). CDR3 loop: CAWSVGSGVGYTF. CDR3 DNA: TGTGCCTGGAGTGTAGGCAGTGGGGTTGGCTACACCTTC.

V and J are TRBV19 and TRBJ2-5; D is unresolved. Trimming took off 4 bases at V and 4 bases at J, with 4 bases between the two ends. Per the germline V gene, CDR1 is LNHDA and CDR2 is SQIVND (reference sequence). This CDR3 is built from 11 residues. CDR3 sequence: CASSSGETQYF. The DNA for the CDR3 is TGTGCCAGTAGTAGTGGAGAGACCCAGTACTTC.

The V gene is TRBV30, the J gene TRBJ2-2; a weak D match, TRBD2 (6 bases). CDR1 and CDR2 from the germline V gene are GTSNPN and SVGIG (reference sequence). V was cut by 6 bases and J by 3 bases, with 17 bases left in between. CDR3 length: 15 amino acids. The CDR3 DNA reads TGTGCCTGTGGAGGGTGGGGAGAGGACACCGGGGAGCTGTTTTTT. This gives the protein CACGGWGEDTGELFF.

This sequence joins TRBV28 and TRBJ2-5; 8 bases align to TRBD1. Germline V gene lookup returns CDR1 MDHEN and CDR2 SYDVKM. This CDR3 region has 15 residues. J lost 6 bases, V lost 3 bases, and 9 bases had no gene match. The CDR3 DNA is TGTGCCAGCAGTTTGGCGGCAGGGGGCGAGAAGACCCAGTACTTC. This sequence encodes CASSLAAGGEKTQYF.

This sequence joins TRBV6-8 and TRBJ2-7; maybe TRBD1 (7 bases). Germline values: CDR1 MNHGY, CDR2 SAAAGT. V lost 6 bases and J lost 7, with 19 bases in between. This CDR3 region has 14 residues. CDR3 coding DNA: TGTGCCAGCAGCCCCCAGGGGGGCAAAGAGGAGCAGTACTTC. Amino acid sequence: CASSPQGGKEEQYF.

The chain couples TRBV16 to TRBJ2-3, with D uncertain. With 0 bases removed from V and 2 bases from J, the gap between germline ends came to 9 bases. Germline V gene lookup returns CDR1 KGHSY and CDR2 FQNENV. The CDR3 loop spans 15 amino acids. CDR3 amino acids: CASSQSTSPTDTQYF. CDR3 DNA: TGTGCCAGCAGCCAATCGACGTCCCCCACAGATACGCAGTATTTT.

The genes are TRBV23-1 and TRBJ2-1; 8 bases line up with TRBD2. TRBV23-1 is given ORF status, its function remaining uncertain. The CDR3 is made up of 14 amino acids. The ends lost 6 bases at V and 4 bases at J; junction bases unmatched: 5. CDR3 DNA: TGCGCCAGCAGCCTTAGCGGGGAGTACAATGAGCAGTTCTTC. Its translation: CASSLSGEYNEQFF.